This TCR beta chain appears in the sequencing data of a study of response to subunit inactivated influenza vaccine. Germline lookup yields CDR1 SGHAT and CDR2 FQNNGV. Deletions cut 6 bases from V and 5 bases from J, with 10 bases between. CDR3 size: 13 residues. TCRdb ran MiXCR on the RT-PCR reads and lists one entry per CDR3 protein. The data hold hundreds of thousands of distinct CDR3 sequences, with about 15% observed a single time. This clonotype was picked up a small number of times. The TCR comes from a man aged 45-65 years who received an inactivated influenza vaccine. This chain uses TRBV11-2 with TRBJ2-2; D unclear. Sequencing was performed on PBMCs from blood, taken approximately 15 days before vaccination. Here the CDR3 reads CASSYKGTGELFF. The CDR3 DNA follows: TGTGCCAGCAGTTACAAGGGAACCGGGGAGCTGTTTTTT.